The 26 T cell receptor beta chains below all came from one sample that was sequenced in a study of blood T cell repertoires in COVID-19. Libraries were prepared by immunoSEQ multiplex PCR; TCRdb keeps only in-frame clonotypes and omits some of them. The top ten hold about 8% of the sample, which has approximately 150,000 clones, 86% seen once. Sequences were obtained from peripheral blood. Receptors originate from a woman in her sixties or seventies with acute or convalescent COVID-19.

This clone showed up just a few times. The CDR3 sequence: CASSPSRAGGYGYTF. CDR3 DNA sequence: TGTGCCAGCAGCCCCAGTCGGGCGGGCGGCTATGGCTACACCTTC. The J gene is TRBJ1-2, the V gene TRBV7-9; D is uncertain. The CDR3 is 15 residues long. CDR1 SEHNR and CDR2 FQNEAQ come from the germline V gene (reference sequence). Trimming left V 5 bases short and J 4 bases short, with 17 bases between.

The chain recombines TRBV18 with TRBJ2-2, with TRBD1 identical over 7 bases. CDR1 KGHSH and CDR2 LQKENI come from the germline V gene. This CDR3 comprises 15 residues. V lost 1 base and J lost 6; bases outside the gene matches: 5. As DNA, the CDR3 is TGTGCCAGCTCACCACAGGGACAGCGGCCCGGGGAGCTGTTTTTT. Its translation is CASSPQGQRPGELFF. Supplemented by reference TRBV18 and TRBJ2-2, the full variable domain reads NAGVMQNPRHLVRRRGQEARLRCSPMKGHSHVYWYRQLPEEGLKFMVYLQKENIIDESGMPKERFSAEFPKEGPSILRIQQVVRGDSAAYFCASSPQGQRPGELFFGEGSRLTVL.

The chain carries TRBV4-1 and TRBJ2-7; possible D gene TRBD2, 6 bases. The CDR3 length is 14 residues. Looked up from germline, CDR1 is MGHRA and CDR2 is YSYEKL. Trimming stripped 4 bases from V and 3 bases from J, with 13 bases between. CDR3 loop: CASSPPAGNYEQYF. In nucleotides, the CDR3 is TGCGCCAGCAGCCCTCCGGCGGGAAACTACGAGCAGTACTTC.

The chain links TRBV14 to TRBJ2-3; D unclear. Trimming removed 2 bases at V and 0 bases at J, with 6 bases between. Germline V gene lookup returns CDR1 SGHDN and CDR2 FVKESK. The CDR3 covers 14 residues. The CDR3 protein is CASSQSLSTDTQYF. The CDR3 DNA reads as TGTGCCAGCAGCCAAAGCTTGAGCACAGATACGCAGTATTTT.

This clone has only a few counts. The V gene is TRBV6-5, the J gene TRBJ2-7; 7 nucleotides line up with TRBD1. This CDR3 has 16 amino acids. In germline, CDR1 is MNHEY, CDR2 SVGAGI. The V and J ends lost 4 bases and 3 bases, in that order; junction bases with no gene match: 12. CDR3 DNA sequence: TGTGCCAGCAGTTCCATACGGACAGGACAATTCTACGAGCAGTACTTC. Encoded protein: CASSSIRTGQFYEQYF.

V and J are TRBV4-2 and TRBJ2-3, with 9 bases that match TRBD2. The CDR3 runs 18 residues. Trimming at V came to 0 bases and at J to 0 bases, leaving 7 bases not matched to a gene. CDR1 LGHNA and CDR2 YNFKEQ come from the germline V gene. The CDR3 nucleotides read TGTGCCAGCAGCCAAGACGGTCTAGCGGGAAGTAGCACAGATACGCAGTATTTT. Protein: CASSQDGLAGSSTDTQYF.

This clone was picked up a small number of times. This chain uses TRBV11-2 with TRBJ1-4, with D unresolved. Trimming took 3 bases from V and 2 from J, leaving 10 bases between them. The CDR3 loop spans 15 amino acids. Germline V gives CDR1 SGHAT, CDR2 FQNNGV. CDR3 bases: TGTGCCAGCAGCTTCAGCGTTGCGACTAATGAAAAACTGTTTTTT. Its protein is CASSFSVATNEKLFF.

This chain uses TRBV14 with TRBJ1-2; D is perhaps TRBD1 (5 bases). Germline CDR1 reads SGHDN; CDR2 reads FVKESK. V lost 3 bases, J lost 4 bases, and 15 bases lay in between. CDR3 size: 15 residues. The CDR3 coding sequence is TGTGCCAGCAGCCAGGGCCTAGGGGCCAGCTATGGCTACACCTTC. The encoded protein is CASSQGLGASYGYTF.

This chain links TRBV21-1 with TRBJ2-1; the listed D gene, TRBD2, was not tested against the DNA. TRBV21-1 corresponds to a pseudogene. The CDR3 is 18 amino acids. The CDR3 loop is CASSKSPWRGPRYNEQFF. The CDR3, as DNA: TGTGCCAGCAGCAAAAGCCCTTGGCGGGGGCCTAGATACAATGAGCAGTTCTTC.

The V call is TRBV6-6, the J call TRBJ2-7; 7 nucleotides match TRBD1. The CDR3 is 14 residues long. The germline CDR1 and CDR2 sequences are MNHNY and SVGAGI (reference sequence). Trimming at V came to 5 bases and at J to 2 bases, leaving 6 bases not matched to a gene. CDR3 nucleotides: TGTGCCAGCAGTGTAACAGGGGTCCCCTACGAGCAGTACTTC. Its protein product is CASSVTGVPYEQYF.

The J gene is TRBJ2-7, the V gene TRBV19; D is perhaps TRBD1 (6 bases). Germline CDR1 is LNHDA and CDR2 is SQIVND (reference sequence). The CDR3 is 14 residues long. Trimming cost V 6 bases and J 2 bases, with 14 bases left between them. The CDR3 loop is CASRGAANAYEQYF. CDR3 bases: TGTGCCAGTAGGGGGGCTGCGAATGCCTACGAGCAGTACTTC. Supplemented by reference TRBV19 and TRBJ2-7, the full variable domain reads DGGITQSPKYLFRKEGQNVTLSCEQNLNHDAMYWYRQDPGQGLRLIYYSQIVNDFQKGDIAEGYSVSREKKESFPLTVTSAQKNPTAFYLCASRGAANAYEQYFGPGTRLTVT.

The chain employs TRBV21-1 and TRBJ2-1; the D call TRBD1 from the table was never checked on the DNA. TRBV21-1 is a pseudogene. This CDR3 has 18 residues. CDR3 coding DNA: TGTGCCAGCAGCAAAGACAGGACAGGAATCTACTCCTACAATGAGCAGTTCTTC. Translation: CASSKDRTGIYSYNEQFF.

The rearrangement joins TRBV18 to TRBJ2-5; 7 nucleotides line up with TRBD2. The CDR3 covers 15 residues. Germline CDR1 KGHSH, CDR2 LQKENI. The V segment lost 3 bases and the J segment 1 base; nucleotides outside the gene matches: 5. This CDR3 reads CASSPSPGGQETQYF. The CDR3 bases are TGTGCCAGCTCACCCTCCCCGGGAGGCCAAGAGACCCAGTACTTC.

This chain uses TRBV6-5 with TRBJ2-7; TRBD2 is a possible D gene (6 bases). Trimming removed 10 bases from V and 7 bases from J, with 14 bases in between. The CDR3 is 11 amino acids. Germline CDR1 MNHEY, CDR2 SVGAGI. The CDR3 DNA follows: TGTGCCACCGGAGGGCGCGGAGAGCAGTACTTC. This gives the protein CATGGRGEQYF.

The rearrangement uses TRBV6-5 and TRBJ2-5, with D perhaps matching TRBD2 (6 bases). This CDR3 is 13 amino acids long. Germline V gene sequence: CDR1 MNHEY, CDR2 SVGAGI. Trimming cost V 6 bases and J 4 bases, with 12 bases left between them. The CDR3 is CASSNRGTETQYF. The CDR3 DNA reads as TGTGCCAGCAGCAACCGGGGGACAGAGACCCAGTACTTC.

This chain joins TRBV12-3 or TRBV12-4 and TRBJ1-5; D call uncertain. The CDR3 has 13 residues. V was shortened by 2 bases and J by 9 bases, with 11 bases between the two germline ends. The CDR3 coding sequence is TGTGCCAGCAGTTTAAGTCCCCGGGGGCCCCAGCATTTT. Translated: CASSLSPRGPQHF.

The chain uses TRBV5-4 and TRBJ1-2, with TRBD1 identical over 7 bases. Germline V lookup: CDR1 SGHNT, CDR2 YYREEE (reference sequence). J was trimmed by 4 bases and V by 2 bases; bases with no gene match: 2. The CDR3 loop spans 13 amino acids. CDR3 sequence (DNA): TGTGCCAGCAGCTTATCAGGGGGCTATGGCTACACCTTC. Translating it yields CASSLSGGYGYTF.

Turning to this clone: Germline is not matched at one junction end, which may reflect a read error. The V and J genes are TRBV5-6 and TRBJ2-7; 8 bases fit TRBD1. CDR1 is SGHDT, CDR2 YYEEEE, per germline. The CDR3 is 15 amino acids. CDR3 DNA: TGTGCCAGCAGCTACTACGACAGGGGATCCTCCGAGCAGTACTTC. This encodes CASSYYDRGSSEQYF.

The J gene is TRBJ2-5, the V gene TRBV6-1; tentative D call: TRBD2 (5 bases). Germline CDR1 MNHNS, CDR2 SASEGT. CDR3 length equals 15 residues. The V end lost 1 base, the J end lost 7 bases, and 16 bases lay between the germline ends. Written as DNA, the CDR3 is TGTGCCAGCAGTGAAGGATTTGGCAGCCGGGGGACCCAGTACTTC. Its translation: CASSEGFGSRGTQYF.

The J gene is TRBJ1-1, the V gene TRBV27, with D perhaps matching TRBD1 (6 bases). Germline V gene lookup returns CDR1 MNHEY and CDR2 SMNVEV (reference sequence). CDR3 length: 16 residues. The germline V and J ends were trimmed by 3 bases and 0 bases, with 14 bases remaining between them. As DNA, the CDR3 is TGTGCCAGCAGTTTCCCAGGACAGATATTGAACACTGAAGCTTTCTTT. Its translation: CASSFPGQILNTEAFF.

This clone appeared a single time. The chain links TRBV28 to TRBJ2-7; no clear D gene. Germline CDR1 is MDHEN and CDR2 is SYDVKM. V shed 6 bases and J shed 1 base, with 13 bases lying between them. The CDR3 is made up of 14 amino acids. As DNA, the CDR3 is TGTGCCAGCAGCCATCTGACACGTTCCTACGAGCAGTACTTC. Translating gives CASSHLTRSYEQYF. Complete variable domain (other parts from reference TRBV28 and TRBJ2-7): DVKVTQSSRYLVKRTGEKVFLECVQDMDHENMFWYRQDPGLGLRLIYFSYDVKMKEKGDIPEGYSVSREKKERFSLILESASTNQTSMYLCASSHLTRSYEQYFGPGTRLTVT.

This clone was observed a few times. V and J are TRBV7-9 and TRBJ1-5; maybe TRBD1 (6 bases). The CDR3 contains 16 residues. Looked up from germline, CDR1 is SEHNR and CDR2 is FQNEAQ (reference sequence). With 8 bases removed from V and 0 bases from J, the gap between germline ends came to 17 bases. The CDR3 coding sequence is TGTGCCAGCCGCTCGGGGGCGGGGGGTAGCAATCAGCCCCAGCATTTT. Protein sequence: CASRSGAGGSNQPQHF.

The J gene is TRBJ2-1, the V gene TRBV6-5; possibly TRBD2 for D (5 bases). The V end lost 5 bases, the J end lost 10 bases, and 12 bases lay between the germline ends. The germline CDR1 and CDR2 sequences are MNHEY and SVGAGI. The CDR3 spans 12 residues. The CDR3 sequence: CASSRDYPEQFF. CDR3 nucleotides: TGTGCCAGCAGTCGCGACTACCCCGAGCAGTTCTTC.

The chain couples TRBV7-4 to TRBJ1-3; D unresolved. Germline loops: CDR1 SGHVT, CDR2 SQSDAQ. The ends were cut back, 4 bases at V and 3 bases at J, with 10 bases in the middle. The CDR3 is made up of 14 amino acids. CDR3 DNA sequence: TGTGCCAGCAGCTGCGACGGGGATGGAAACACCATATATTTT. Translating gives CASSCDGDGNTIYF.

In this sample, this clone turned up a few times. One end of the junction is discordant with germline, which a read error may explain. This chain connects TRBV7-7 to TRBJ2-1, with D possibly being TRBD2 (5 bases). This CDR3 contains 14 residues. Germline V CDR1 and CDR2: SSHAT, FNYEAQ (reference sequence). CDR3 nucleotides: TGTGCTAGCAGCTTAGGGAGAAATAGCCATGAGCAGTTCTTC. Residues: CASSLGRNSHEQFF. The full variable domain, with the rest looked up from reference TRBV7-7 and TRBJ2-1, is GAGVSQSPRYKVTKRGQDVTLRCDPISSHATLYWYQQALGQGPEFLTYFNYEAQPDKSGLPSDRFSAERPEGSISTLTIQRTEQRDSAMYRCASSLGRNSHEQFFGPGTRLTVL.

The chain couples TRBV18 to TRBJ2-3, with 10 nucleotides matching TRBD2. CDR1 is KGHSH, CDR2 LQKENI, per germline. The CDR3 sequence is 16 residues long. With V trimmed by 7 bases and J by 2 bases, 9 bases remained unmatched. CDR3: CASYRSSGGTTDTQYF. The CDR3 DNA reads as TGTGCCAGCTACCGTTCTAGCGGGGGTACCACAGATACGCAGTATTTT.